This record covers a single T cell receptor (beta chain). These data belong to a study of blood T cell repertoires in COVID-19. J gave up 5 bases and V 5 bases, and 2 bases lay outside the gene matches. The germline gives CDR1 SGDLS, CDR2 YYNGEE. The CDR3 spans 14 residues. Under the authors' procedure: The authors estimated nucleated cell counts from reference gene primer amplification. Generated by immunoSEQ multiplex PCR, the TCRdb table keeps only in-frame clones and is missing some. Clone size and V and J calls were adopted from that table, with D and trimming inferred from the DNA. This sample has 290,000 or so clones, with around nine tenths found just once.

The sample taken for sequencing was PBMCs or T cells enriched from blood (not recorded which). V and J are TRBV9 and TRBJ2-1, with 12 positions matching TRBD1. This clonotype was sampled from a woman in her twenties or thirties who had recovered from COVID-19. CDR3 amino acids: CASSGDRGHNEQFF. CDR3 sequence (DNA): TGTGCCAGCAGTGGGGACAGGGGGCACAATGAGCAGTTCTTC.